The 7 T cell receptor beta chains below come from one sample, sequenced in a study of T cell responses to AZD1222 COVID-19 vaccine (dated by TCRdb to 2020 to 2022). Library generation was performed with the immunoSEQ multiplex PCR assay. TCRdb holds this immuneACCESS table with in-frame rearrangements only. Some clones are missing; in checked studies, unresolved V genes explain under half, and the rest has no known cause. This sample comprises around 110,000 clones, around 91% of them detected only once. Of the sample, 20% to 25% falls within the top ten clones. The label giving this sample's time point can be read as: baseline before first vaccination. The specimen comprised peripheral blood, sampled on day 0 of AZD1222 vaccination. These receptors were collected from an adult in good health.

The chain has TRBV27 and TRBJ2-7; 10 positions match TRBD1. Germline-derived CDR1 and CDR2 are MNHEY and SMNVEV (reference sequence). The V segment lost 6 bases and the J segment 2 bases; nucleotides outside the gene matches: 7. The CDR3 runs 15 residues. The CDR3 DNA follows: TGTGCCAGCAGGATGCCCGGGACAGGGGCCTACGAGCAGTACTTC. Its protein is CASRMPGTGAYEQYF.

The chain carries TRBV4-1 and TRBJ2-3, with 7 bases matching TRBD1. The CDR3 extends over 13 amino acids. Germline V gene lookup returns CDR1 MGHRA and CDR2 YSYEKL. Trimming cost V 2 bases and J 5 bases; bases outside gene matches: 1. The CDR3 protein is CASSQTGVDTQYF. CDR3 DNA: TGCGCCAGCAGCCAAACAGGGGTAGATACGCAGTATTTT.

The chain uses TRBV7-9 and TRBJ2-1; 13 bases align to TRBD2. The CDR3 totals 16 residues. Germline V gene lookup returns CDR1 SEHNR and CDR2 FQNEAQ (reference sequence). Losses at the gene ends were 3 bases for V and 7 bases for J; bases not matched to a gene: 6. The CDR3, as DNA: TGTGCCAGCAGCTTTCCGGGACTAGCGGGACATAATGAGCAGTTCTTC. It codes for CASSFPGLAGHNEQFF. Full variable domain (rest looked up from reference TRBV7-9 and TRBJ2-1): DTGVSQNPRHKITKRGQNVTFRCDPISEHNRLYWYRQTLGQGPEFLTYFQNEAQLEKSRLLSDRFSAERPKGSFSTLEIQRTEQGDSAMYLCASSFPGLAGHNEQFFGPGTRLTVL.

The chain uses TRBV7-9 and TRBJ1-1, with D uncertain. The V gene's germline CDR1 is SEHNR and CDR2 FQNEAQ (reference sequence). V lost 5 bases and J lost 6, with 16 bases in between. This CDR3 comprises 14 residues. The CDR3 here is CASSPREGIPEAFF. The CDR3 coding sequence is TGTGCCAGCAGCCCTCGAGAGGGAATCCCTGAAGCTTTCTTT.

V gene TRBV15 combines with J gene TRBJ2-2; 7 positions match TRBD2. Germline V gene lookup returns CDR1 LNHNV and CDR2 YYDKDF (reference sequence). This CDR3 region has 16 residues. V trimming: 5 bases; J trimming: 5 bases; junction bases outside the gene matches: 11. This CDR3 is CATSGRAAFWTGELFF. Written as DNA, the CDR3 is TGTGCCACCAGCGGGAGGGCGGCCTTTTGGACCGGGGAGCTGTTTTTT.

This clone was counted many times. The V gene is TRBV7-9, the J gene TRBJ2-5, with TRBD2 matching 7 bases. The germline V gene has CDR1 SEHNR and CDR2 FQNEAQ (reference sequence). J lost 2 bases, V lost 1 base, and 4 bases had no gene match. This CDR3 comprises 15 residues. CDR3 nucleotide sequence: TGTGCCAGCAGCTTAGGGGCTAGCGGACAAGAGACCCAGTACTTC. Encoded protein: CASSLGASGQETQYF.

In this sample, this clone turned up once. The chain couples TRBV4-3 to TRBJ2-1, with a possible D match to TRBD2 (5 bases). The germline V gene encodes CDR1 LGHNA and CDR2 YSLEER. The V end lost 0 bases, the J end lost 5 bases, and 20 bases lay between the germline ends. The CDR3 is 18 residues long. CDR3 loop: CASSQDPRGATGDNEQFF. DNA of the CDR3: TGCGCCAGCAGCCAAGATCCCCGGGGAGCGACCGGGGACAATGAGCAGTTCTTC.